The clone carrying this T cell receptor beta chain was counted ten times or more. Its matching antigen is unknown. This specimen belongs to a study of early T cells in non-severe SARS-CoV-2 infection. On the study more broadly: The input, bulk RNA from unsorted whole blood, was sequenced, and chains were unpaired. Regarding the study as a whole: Anti-spike CD8 specificities were favored by VDJdb matching, whose results missed private and CD4 specificities.

The CDR3 is made up of 16 amino acids. CDR1 is LNHDA, CDR2 SQIVND, per germline (reference sequence). The ends were cut back, 4 bases at V and 0 bases at J, with 14 bases in the middle. As part of library construction, unique molecular identifiers were attached to individual cDNA molecules. TCRdb used MiXCR to reprocess the 5' RACE reads, holding one entry per CDR3 protein. There are some 34,000 distinct CDR3 sequences in the sample; 8% to 10% occur only once, and roughly 12% lies in the top ten. This rearrangement joins TRBV19 to TRBJ2-3; the D is unclear. The specimen was whole blood. The origin of this receptor is an adult who was a healthcare worker with PCR-confirmed SARS-CoV-2 infection or an uninfected control (not recorded which). CDR3 bases: TGTGCCAGTAGTACCTACCTTCCTCAGAGCACAGATACGCAGTATTTT. This translates into CASSTYLPQSTDTQYF. The full variable domain, in which reference TRBV19 and TRBJ2-3 provide the parts outside the CDR3, is DGGITQSPKYLFRKEGQNVTLSCEQNLNHDAMYWYRQDPGQGLRLIYYSQIVNDFQKGDIAEGYSVSREKKESFPLTVTSAQKNPTAFYLCASSTYLPQSTDTQYFGPGTRLTVL.